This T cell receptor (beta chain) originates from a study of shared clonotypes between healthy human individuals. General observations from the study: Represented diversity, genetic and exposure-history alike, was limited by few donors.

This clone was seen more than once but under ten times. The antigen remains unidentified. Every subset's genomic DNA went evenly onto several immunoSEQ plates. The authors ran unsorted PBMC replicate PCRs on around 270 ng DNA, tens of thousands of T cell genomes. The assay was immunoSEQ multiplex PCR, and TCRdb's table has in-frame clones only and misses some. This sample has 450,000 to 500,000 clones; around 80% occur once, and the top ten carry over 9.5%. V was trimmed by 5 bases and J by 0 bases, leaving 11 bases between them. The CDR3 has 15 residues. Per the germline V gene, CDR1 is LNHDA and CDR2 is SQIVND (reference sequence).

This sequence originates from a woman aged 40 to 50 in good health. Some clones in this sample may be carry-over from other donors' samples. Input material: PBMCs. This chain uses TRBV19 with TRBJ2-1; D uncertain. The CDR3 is CASSRAQSSYNEQFF. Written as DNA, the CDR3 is TGTGCCAGTAGTCGAGCCCAAAGCTCCTACAATGAGCAGTTCTTC.